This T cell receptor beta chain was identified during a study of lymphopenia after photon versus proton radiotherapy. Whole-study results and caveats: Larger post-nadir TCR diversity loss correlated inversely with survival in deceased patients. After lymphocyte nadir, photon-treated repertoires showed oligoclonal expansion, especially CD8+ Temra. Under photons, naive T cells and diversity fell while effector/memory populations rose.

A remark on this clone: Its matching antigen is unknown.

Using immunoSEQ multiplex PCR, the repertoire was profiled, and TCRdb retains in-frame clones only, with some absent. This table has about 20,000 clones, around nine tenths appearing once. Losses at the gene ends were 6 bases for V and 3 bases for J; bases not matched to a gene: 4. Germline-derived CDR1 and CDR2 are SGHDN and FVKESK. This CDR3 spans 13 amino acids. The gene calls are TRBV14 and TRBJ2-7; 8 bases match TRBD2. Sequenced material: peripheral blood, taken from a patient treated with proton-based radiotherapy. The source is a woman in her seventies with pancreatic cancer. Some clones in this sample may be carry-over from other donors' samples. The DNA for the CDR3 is TGTGCCAGCAGGATGGCGGGAGGCTACGAGCAGTACTTC. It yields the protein CASRMAGGYEQYF.